This T cell receptor (beta chain) is drawn from a study of blood T cell repertoires in COVID-19. Looking at the study overall: Samples representing acute and convalescent COVID-19 were sourced from the United States, Italy and Spain. T cells, B-cell-depleted T cells, or PBMCs supplied cDNA or gDNA.

Participants had their cohort set by participant-reported clinical history. Exposed enrollees had met someone with a PCR-confirmed or clinician-diagnosed COVID-19 case at some point within the 2 weeks before study entry. Germline CDR1 is LGHNA and CDR2 is YSLEER. CDR3 size: 14 residues. The V and J ends lost 4 bases and 3 bases respectively, with 13 bases between them. TCRdb keeps only in-frame clones here, not all; method: immunoSEQ multiplex PCR. This table has approximately 250,000 clones, approximately 88% appearing once. This clone was seen a few times. This TCR was sampled from a middle-aged woman who had been exposed to COVID-19. The sequenced sample was PBMCs or T cells enriched from blood (not recorded which). The genes are TRBV4-3 and TRBJ2-7, with D perhaps matching TRBD2 (6 bases). CDR3 DNA sequence: TGCGCCAGCAGCCCCCGGGGTAGCGGCTACGAGCAGTACTTC. It translates to CASSPRGSGYEQYF.